This T cell receptor (beta chain) was documented in a study of radiotherapy plus CTLA-4 blockade in lung cancer. The V gene lost 4 bases and the J gene lost 0 bases, with 6 bases spanning the gap. The CDR3 spans 12 residues. Germline CDR1 SQVTM, CDR2 ANQGSEA. Sequencing was performed with immunoSEQ multiplex PCR; in TCRdb, only in-frame clones are kept and a portion is missing. The table shows 15,000 or so clones, with approximately 75% occurring only once. Material: peripheral blood, obtained from a patient treated with radiotherapy plus ipilimumab. V gene TRBV29-1 combines with J gene TRBJ1-1; D gene uncertain. This receptor was obtained from a human donor with non-small cell lung cancer whose response to radiotherapy plus ipilimumab could not be evaluated. CDR3: CSVVNMNTEAFF. In DNA form, the CDR3 reads TGCAGCGTTGTTAATATGAACACTGAAGCTTTCTTT.